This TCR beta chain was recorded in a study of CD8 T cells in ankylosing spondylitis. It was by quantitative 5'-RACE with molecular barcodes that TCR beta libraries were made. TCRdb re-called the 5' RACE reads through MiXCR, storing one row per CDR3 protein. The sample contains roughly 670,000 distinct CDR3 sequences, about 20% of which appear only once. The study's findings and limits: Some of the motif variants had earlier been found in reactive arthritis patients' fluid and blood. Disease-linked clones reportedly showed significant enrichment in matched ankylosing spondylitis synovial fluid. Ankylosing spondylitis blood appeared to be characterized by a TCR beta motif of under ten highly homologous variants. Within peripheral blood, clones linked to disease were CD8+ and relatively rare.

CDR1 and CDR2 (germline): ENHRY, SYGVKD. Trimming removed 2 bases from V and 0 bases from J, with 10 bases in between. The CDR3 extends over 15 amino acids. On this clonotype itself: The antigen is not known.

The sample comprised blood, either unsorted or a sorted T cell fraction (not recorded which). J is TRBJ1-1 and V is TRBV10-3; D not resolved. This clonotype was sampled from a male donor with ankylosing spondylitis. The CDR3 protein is CAISEAETMNTEAFF. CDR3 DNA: TGTGCCATCAGTGAGGCTGAAACCATGAACACTGAAGCTTTCTTT.